This TCR beta chain was captured by sequencing in a study of blood T cell repertoires in COVID-19. Study-level information: Sample material is recorded as cDNA or gDNA derived from T cells, B-cell-depleted T cells, or PBMCs.

Using immunoSEQ multiplex PCR, the repertoire was profiled, and TCRdb retains in-frame clones only, with some absent. The repertoire has around 300,000 clones, 88% of them found once; the top ten carry 2.5% to 3.5%. The age range of participants was about 18 to 100 years, with residence in about 25 US areas. Participant reports of clinical history set cohort assignment. Cohort 3 donors were reported recovered after two negative PCRs, clearance, or symptom resolution. From germline, CDR1 is SGHDN and CDR2 FVKESK. V lost 4 bases to trimming and J lost 3 bases; unmatched junction nucleotides: 9. The CDR3 is 15 amino acids. In its sample, this clone was seen once.

The sample was PBMCs or T cells enriched from blood (not recorded which). The V call is TRBV14, the J call TRBJ2-7, with 7 bases matching TRBD1. This receptor was identified in a woman aged 45-60 years who had recovered from COVID-19. The chain's CDR3 is CASSLGQTLGYEQYF. The CDR3, as DNA: TGTGCCAGCAGCCTGGGACAGACTCTTGGCTACGAGCAGTACTTC.